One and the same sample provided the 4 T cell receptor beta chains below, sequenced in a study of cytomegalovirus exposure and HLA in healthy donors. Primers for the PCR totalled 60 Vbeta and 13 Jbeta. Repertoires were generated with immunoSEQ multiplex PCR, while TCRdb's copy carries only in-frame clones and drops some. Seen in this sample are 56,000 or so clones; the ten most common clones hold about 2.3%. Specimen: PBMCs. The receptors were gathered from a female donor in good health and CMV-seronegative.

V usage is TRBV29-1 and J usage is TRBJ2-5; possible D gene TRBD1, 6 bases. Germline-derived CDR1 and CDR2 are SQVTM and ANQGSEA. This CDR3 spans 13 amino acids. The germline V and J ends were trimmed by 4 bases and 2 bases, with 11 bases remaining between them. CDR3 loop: CSVADRLQETQYF. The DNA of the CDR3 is TGCAGCGTTGCGGACAGACTTCAAGAGACCCAGTACTTC.

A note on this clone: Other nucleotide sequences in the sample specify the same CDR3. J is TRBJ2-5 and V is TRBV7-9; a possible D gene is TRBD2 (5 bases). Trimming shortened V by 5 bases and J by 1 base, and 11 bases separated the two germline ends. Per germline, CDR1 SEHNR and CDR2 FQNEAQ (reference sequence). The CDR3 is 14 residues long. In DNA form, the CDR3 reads TGTGCCAGCAGCCTAGGACTCCTCCAAGAGACCCAGTACTTC. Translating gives CASSLGLLQETQYF.

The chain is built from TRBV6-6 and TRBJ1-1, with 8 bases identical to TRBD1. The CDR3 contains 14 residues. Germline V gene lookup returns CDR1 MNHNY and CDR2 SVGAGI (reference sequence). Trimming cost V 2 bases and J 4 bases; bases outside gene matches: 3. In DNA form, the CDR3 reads TGTGCCAGCAGTTACGGACAGGGAGGCACTGAAGCTTTCTTT. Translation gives CASSYGQGGTEAFF.

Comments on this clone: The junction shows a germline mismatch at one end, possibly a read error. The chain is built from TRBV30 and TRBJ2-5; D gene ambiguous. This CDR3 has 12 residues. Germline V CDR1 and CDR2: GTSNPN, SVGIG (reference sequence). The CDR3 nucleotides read TGTGCCTGGAGTAATCTGAGAGAGAACCAGTACTTC. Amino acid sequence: CAWSNLRENQYF.